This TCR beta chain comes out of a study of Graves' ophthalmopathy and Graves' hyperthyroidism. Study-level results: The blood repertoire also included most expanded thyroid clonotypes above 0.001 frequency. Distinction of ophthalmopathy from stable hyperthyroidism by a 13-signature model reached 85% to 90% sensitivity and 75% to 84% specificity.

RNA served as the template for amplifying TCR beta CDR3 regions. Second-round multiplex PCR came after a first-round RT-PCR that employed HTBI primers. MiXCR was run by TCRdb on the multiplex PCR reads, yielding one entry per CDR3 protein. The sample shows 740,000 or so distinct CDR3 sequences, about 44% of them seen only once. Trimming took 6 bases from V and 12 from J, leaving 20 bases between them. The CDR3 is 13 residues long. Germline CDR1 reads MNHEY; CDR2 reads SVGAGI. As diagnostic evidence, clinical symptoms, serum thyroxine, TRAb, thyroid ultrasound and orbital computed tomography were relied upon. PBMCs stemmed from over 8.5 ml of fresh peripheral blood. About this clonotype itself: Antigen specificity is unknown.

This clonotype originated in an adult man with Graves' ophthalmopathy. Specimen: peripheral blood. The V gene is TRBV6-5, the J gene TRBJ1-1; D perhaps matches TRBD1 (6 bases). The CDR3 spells CASSPDGGRDPFF. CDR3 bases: TGTGCCAGCAGCCCCGATGGGGGCAGGGATCCTTTCTTT.